This record looks at one T cell receptor beta chain sequence and its context. A few counts support this clone. This receptor's antigen is unknown. There are no base qualities to consult, and no much larger clone falls within one base. The cohort consisted of some 670 healthy bone marrow donors. At the time of sampling, all cohort members were nominally healthy, though unrecorded immune exposures were likely present. The donor tested CMV seropositive and was one of the 289 seropositive cohort members. Each donor provided a peripheral blood sample, and peripheral blood mononuclear cells were used for TCR beta sequencing. The Qiagen DNeasy Blood Extraction Kit was used to extract genomic DNA from the blood cell samples. This sample is part of a study of cytomegalovirus exposure and HLA in healthy donors (dated by TCRdb to the late 2010s). Concerning the study at large: According to an earlier analysis of 587 of the donors, 150 million to 200 million T cells yielded some 110 million unique TCR beta sequences and about 300 Gb of sequence data. An early release that covered approximately 600 HLA-typed donors contained about 300 gigabases of sequencing data and 65 million to 100 million unique TCR sequences. Of the roughly 400 genotyped donors, about 80% fell in the genetic ancestry cluster associated with self-reported Caucasian donors. The aim of the study was to test whether cataloging public T cell receptors could identify signatures of past pathogen exposure. The study profiled the T cell repertoires of around 700 subjects by immunosequencing and related them to cytomegalovirus serostatus. A separate validation cohort of approximately 120 different subjects was used in addition to the 666-subject first cohort. The study combined high-throughput TCR immunosequencing, statistical association of individual TCRs with disease status, and machine learning to predict cytomegalovirus infection status. To study patterns of TCR occurrence, a later analysis re-analyzed previously published TCR beta repertoires from 666 donors and added high-resolution HLA genotyping. The later analysis used no new phenotypic data to find candidate immune exposures, relying instead on TCR beta sequences and their occurrence across donors. To decide whether each TCR beta V gene segment behaved as functional or pseudogenic, an earlier analysis of 587 of the donors relied on high-throughput TCR beta sequencing. Donor age, sex, ethnicity and CMV serostatus were compiled alongside the repertoire data. Genome-wide SNP genotypes for about 65% of the roughly 700 donors were used in a later genetic analysis, which treated that subset as a discovery cohort. All discovery cohort repertoires had been generated on a single sequencing platform. HLA typing included class I and class II loci at four-digit resolution. Typing coverage differed by locus: A, B, C, DRB1 and DQB1 were typed in roughly 629-630 donors, DQA1 in 522, DPA1 in around 580, and DPB1 in 450 to 480. About five DR-DQ haplotypes were handled as single units for association and clustering because linkage in the cohort was strong. Among about 400 genotyped donors of the cohort, an average of around 250,000 unique TCR beta nucleotide sequences was sequenced per donor, of which about 19% were non-productive. Overall study outcomes, separate from this receptor: In vitro tests confirmed that three of the cytomegalovirus-associated TCR beta chains recognize cytomegalovirus antigens. The cohort was sequenced for TCR beta chains only, and without alpha or paired-chain data the features that could be detected were limited. The earlier analysis of 587 of the donors excluded fewer than 20 rarely observed V segments, including chromosome 9 orphons, because counts were too low. Linkage disequilibrium might explain the correlated functional status among segregating V segments, but an unknown experimental factor could not be ruled out. The authors suggested that the approach could potentially be extended to other disease states and immunological phenotypes. An association between a missense DCLRE1C variant and V-gene and J-gene trimming of TCR beta chains was found in a later genetic analysis and replicated in an independent cohort. A later analysis reported that several top co-occurrence clusters appeared linked to parvovirus B19, influenza, CMV and Epstein-Barr virus. In the study, 150 to 200 TCR beta chains were listed as associated with cytomegalovirus. In both the original and validation cohorts, the classifier was reported to diagnose cytomegalovirus status with high specificity and sensitivity. A further reported finding was that TCR beta sequences accurately predicted the HLA-A and HLA-B alleles for most subjects in the first cohort. According to a later genetic analysis, donors in an Asian-associated ancestry cluster had fewer N-insertions in productive TCRs than the approximately 670-donor mean. Broadly in line with IMGT annotations, most TCR beta V segments showed up in productive rearrangements about 90% or about 30% of the time in an earlier analysis of roughly 590 of the donors. In a later analysis, most CMV-associated TCR beta chains were found to appear HLA-restricted, with HLA associations seemingly driven largely by CMV exposure. A cluster of highly shared sequence variants was judged likely to be a technical artifact of the sequencing pipeline. The only immune exposure information available for the cohort was CMV serostatus. Because HLA typing was missing for some donors at each locus, association tests included only the typed subset. Roughly uniform sequencing depth across donors was assumed in presence/absence analyses, although this assumption may not hold. In a later analysis, HLA-associated TCR beta chains showed more clonal expansion and lower generation probabilities than non-associated chains that were equally common. Assigning TCR associations to individual alleles was difficult when HLA alleles, especially DR and DQ, strongly co-occurred. A later analysis found that TCR association rates varied across HLA loci, with DRB1 alleles showing the most associated TCRs and HLA-C alleles the fewest. At a false discovery rate of 0.05, a later analysis linked some 18,000 TCR beta sequences to specific HLA alleles. Across donors, most TCR sequences were observed very rarely, whereas some public TCRs were present in many individuals.

The library was generated by the immunoSEQ multiplex PCR assay. For the multiplex PCR, a mixture combining 60 forward primers for TCR Vbeta segments and 13 reverse primers for TCR Jbeta segments was used. A multiplex PCR assay on genomic DNA amplified the CDR3 region of rearranged TCR beta genes. The amplified TCR beta libraries were sequenced on the Illumina HiSeq System as 87-base-pair reads. Per the authors' processing: A later analysis counted about 80 million unique TCR beta chains across the roughly 700 repertoires, and around 9.9 million of these chains were shared by at least two donors. A nearest-neighbor algorithm error-corrected the raw reads and collapsed the reads into unique sequences, merging closely related sequences to remove PCR and sequencing errors. V, D and J gene segments were assigned by aligning CDR3 sequences to IMGT reference sequences. For a sequence to be retained, a match of at least six nucleotides was required to both a V gene segment and a J gene segment. A rearrangement was called productive if the CDR3 had no stop codons and remained in frame with V and J, and every other rearrangement was called non-productive. Following IMGT convention, CDR3 was defined as the stretch from the second conserved V-encoded cysteine up to the conserved J-encoded phenylalanine. The earlier analysis of 550 to 650 of the donors excluded any sequence lacking an unambiguous match to a single V gene segment. In an earlier analysis of approximately 590 of the donors, a V segment was called functional when productive rearrangements were above 56.7%, and segregating when the standard deviation between donors exceeded 5%. A statistical classification framework was built for diagnosing cytomegalovirus status from the catalog of TCR beta chain sequences. In a later analysis, TCR nucleotide sequences were compared against IMGT/GENE-DB human TR gene sequences so that V and J genes could be assigned. The TCRdist pipeline was used in a later analysis to assign CDR3 sequences and most-parsimonious VDJ recombination scenarios. A later analysis defined each TCR beta chain by its CDR3 amino acid sequence plus V-gene family, and excluded reads lacking a unique V-gene family. In a later analysis, around 650 highly shared, low-generation-probability nucleotide sequences were removed to address suspected cross-contamination and a sequencing artifact. For each public chain, a later analysis derived a clonal expansion index from normalized ranks of inferred template counts within each repertoire. In a later analysis, generation probabilities were computed with a VDJ recombination model fitted to out-of-frame rearrangements, and the resulting probabilities were checked against IGoR. In a later analysis, hypergeometric tests were used to score TCR-TCR, TCR-HLA and TCR-CMV co-occurrence, with a repertoire-size bias correction applied to TCR pairs. False discovery rates were estimated in a later analysis by permuting HLA or CMV assignments 20 times. In a later analysis, co-occurring TCRs were grouped with DBSCAN, and TCRdist sequence similarity was added when clustering was performed within HLA-allele-positive subsets. For co-occurrence clustering, repertoires with fewer than 30,000 or more than 120,000 public chains were excluded, along with several repertoires with anomalous nucleotide sharing. In TCRdb, the immuneACCESS table is reduced to in-frame sequences with V and J assigned. These tables do not hold every clone; where another copy was compared, an unresolved V gene accounts for under half, and the others remain unexplained. D and trimming were read from the DNA, whereas the V and J calls and clone size are those reported in that table. This sample lists 120,000 to 150,000 clones; roughly four fifths were detected once. About 3.9% of the sample lies in the top ten.

This receptor was obtained from a man aged 40-49 years in good health and CMV-seropositive. Sequenced input: PBMCs.

The CDR3 has the sequence CASSPGENSYNEQFF. The nucleotide sequence is TGTGCCAGCAGTCCAGGGGAAAACTCCTACAATGAGCAGTTCTTC. The sequence links TRBV6-6 to TRBJ2-1; TRBD1 is perhaps the D gene, given 6 matching bases. Its CDR3 holds 15 amino acids, cysteine through phenylalanine. Only the CDR3 region is kept as DNA, spanning 45 bases read in frame from base 1. The junction shows trimming of 5 bases on V and 0 bases on J, plus 11 bases between the germline ends. Reading the germline V gene (reference sequence) gives CDR1 MNHNY and CDR2 SVGAGI.